This T cell receptor (beta chain) was identified in a study of CD8+ T cells in alopecia areata (dated by TCRdb to about 2018). Broadly, across the study: Treated patients were enrolled in an open-label pilot trial of oral tofacitinib, 5 to 10 mg twice daily, for moderate-to-severe alopecia areata. Biopsies were taken from tofacitinib-treated patients at baseline and again at 4 and 24 weeks into treatment, and several of those patients also had a later scalp biopsy. immunoSEQ multiplex PCR using 35 Vbeta forward primers and 13 Jbeta reverse primers was used to amplify TCRbeta CDR3 regions. Scalp clonality was compared across normal scalp (n=4), patchy alopecia areata scalp (n=8), and alopecia totalis/universalis scalp (n=8). Disease severity in treated patients was measured with the SALT score, which quantifies the percentage of affected scalp surface area. To study T cell clonal expansion in alopecia areata, the researchers applied high-throughput TCRbeta sequencing to both the C3H/HeJ mouse model and human patients. RNA came from the PAXgene miRNA kit for fixed scalp, the miRNeasy kit for PBMCs, and the RNeasy kit for mouse skin. Human TCRbeta sequencing covered scalp tissue and sorted CD4+ and CD8+ peripheral blood T cells from patchy and totalis/universalis alopecia areata patients and healthy controls. Patients received tofacitinib for 6 to 18 months and were then followed off drug for 6 months to check for delayed response and recurrence.

General conclusions and limits of the study: Scalp TCR repertoire analysis is complicated because resident alphabeta T cells in normal human skin are also sequenced, whereas mouse skin is dominated by gammadelta T cells. Because the treated cohort was small and included a single nonresponder, larger studies are needed to assess links between baseline CD8+ expansion and response. Shared TCR sequences between patients were less evident than in mice, which may be partly attributable to HLA diversity in the patient population. During tofacitinib treatment, many expanded lesional clones remained in scalp and blood, and this persistence may partly explain relapse after treatment is stopped. Compared with normal scalp, lesional scalp had higher clonality and more expanded CD8+ clones, particularly in alopecia totalis/universalis, a pattern that suggests antigenic drive. Scalp clonality and the number of expanded CD8+ clones among the top 100 scalp clones were significantly decreased by tofacitinib.

The library was obtained by the immunoSEQ multiplex PCR assay. RNA was extracted from all samples and reverse transcribed into cDNA as template for TCR sequencing. SuperScript III was used for first-strand cDNA synthesis, primed with a 2:1 mix of oligo-dT and random hexamers. A synthetic immune receptor repertoire was used to gauge amplification bias, and whatever bias remained was removed computationally. The paper's processing steps were these. Raw reads were preprocessed to remove errors, and CDR3 was defined by IMGT conventions from the conserved cysteine to phenylalanine. Clonality was computed by normalizing Shannon entropy by log2 of the number of productive unique TCRs and subtracting the result from 1. Whether each scalp clone was CD4 or CD8 was inferred by checking scalp TCRbeta sequences against the CD4 and CD8 repertoires from sorted blood. TCRdb mirrors the immuneACCESS table, restricted to in-frame sequences. Some clones are absent from its copies; in checked studies, under half trace to an unresolved V gene, and the reason for the others is unknown. V and J calls and clone size come straight from that table; D and trimming were deduced from the DNA. Present in this sample are 150,000 to 200,000 clones, less than 70% of which were seen just once. The ten largest clones capture less than 14% of the sample.

Explained via the paper, the time point label denotes: less than 25 weeks on oral tofacitinib. According to the study, the label for this sample's treatment or condition signals: oral pan-JAK inhibitor, 5-10 mg twice daily. From alopecia areata patients, peripheral blood was collected along with lesional scalp punch biopsies. PBMCs were separated by density centrifugation and stained for CD3, CD4 and CD8, after which CD4+ and CD8+ T cells were sorted on a FACSAria. Regarding this clone: The clone's antigen remains unknown. No qualities accompany the bases; no much larger clone lies one base away.

The CDR1 and CDR2 encoded by the germline V gene are LGHNA and YSLEER. Measured from the cysteine to the phenylalanine, the CDR3 is 13 residues long. Of all the DNA, just the CDR3 is kept, 39 bases in frame from base 1. V is cut by 0 bases and J by 6 bases, and the space between the germline ends is 9 bases. Rearrangement joined TRBV4-3 to TRBJ2-7, with the D gene not clear enough to name. Sequenced here: CD8+ T cells sorted from blood, sampled at week 24, from a patient treated with tofacitinib. This clonotype was sampled from a human donor with alopecia areata. In nucleotide form, the sequence is TGCGCCAGCAGCCAAGATATGGGGTCCGAGCAGTACTTC. The encoded protein is CASSQDMGSEQYF.